This T cell receptor beta chain was retrieved from a study of blood T cell repertoires in COVID-19 (dated by TCRdb to the early 2020s). With respect to the entire study: Samples from collaborators originated in the United States, Italy and Spain and spanned both the acute and convalescent phases of COVID-19. The material from the prospective study consisted of cDNA or gDNA derived from T cells, B-cell-depleted T cells, or PBMCs. Subjects who had been exposed to COVID-19, were actively infected with it, or had recovered from it provided the deeply sampled blood TCRbeta repertoires that made up the dataset. The repertoires were made available in a free public database intended to serve as a resource for research on the immune response to SARS-CoV-2. HLA class I and class II types, where available, came from metadata supplied by the sample provider rather than from assay-based typing. Samples were obtained from the ongoing ImmuneRACE study (first 160 participants) and from about 1,300 subjects provided by 6 global collaborators. Sample metadata almost always included a de-identified subject ID, COVID-19 status, age in years and sex. Broader findings and caveats from the paper: The quantity of clinical and demographic metadata differed by source and by participant and was supplied without curation.

Points on this clone: This receptor's antigen is unknown. Base-call qualities are not available, and no considerably larger clone is one nucleotide away.

Collaborating institutions collected whole blood in K2EDTA tubes following their own protocols. For TCRbeta analysis, collaborators shipped samples as frozen whole blood, isolated PBMCs, or DNA extracted from either of those sample types. The CDR3 contains 14 residues, cysteine and phenylalanine counted. The DNA shown is the 42-base CDR3, in frame from base 1. V drops 5 bases and J drops 4 bases, leaving 15 bases in between. The germline V gene (reference sequence) sets CDR1 to SGHAT and CDR2 to FQDESV. TCRbeta CDR3 regions were amplified from genomic DNA using the immunoSEQ Assay, a bias-controlled multiplex PCR. Concerning the study's data processing: The number of nucleated cells in each sample was estimated from the amplification of reference gene primers within the assay. To quantify the absolute abundance of each unique TCRbeta CDR3 rearrangement, sequence reads were collapsed and filtered. For each sample, productive Simpson clonality was calculated as the square root of Simpson's diversity index across productive rearrangements. TCRdb took over this immuneACCESS table, retaining in-frame rearrangements with V and J assigned. Such tables are incomplete; in checked studies, under half of the missing clones stem from an unresolved V gene, and the remainder is unexplained. V and J calls and clone size are copied from that table; D and trimming were computed from the DNA. The sample table lists 200,000 to 250,000 clones, about four fifths of them with a count of one. The ten largest make up more than 9% of the sample.

This clonotype was sampled from a woman of 80 years or more with acute or convalescent COVID-19. Material: peripheral blood. The chain joins TRBV11-1 to TRBJ2-7; a tentative D match to TRBD2 spans 5 bases. The DNA reads as follows: TGTGCCAGCAGCGCCCGGACTTCAGGTTACGAGCAGTACTTC. This codes for CASSARTSGYEQYF.